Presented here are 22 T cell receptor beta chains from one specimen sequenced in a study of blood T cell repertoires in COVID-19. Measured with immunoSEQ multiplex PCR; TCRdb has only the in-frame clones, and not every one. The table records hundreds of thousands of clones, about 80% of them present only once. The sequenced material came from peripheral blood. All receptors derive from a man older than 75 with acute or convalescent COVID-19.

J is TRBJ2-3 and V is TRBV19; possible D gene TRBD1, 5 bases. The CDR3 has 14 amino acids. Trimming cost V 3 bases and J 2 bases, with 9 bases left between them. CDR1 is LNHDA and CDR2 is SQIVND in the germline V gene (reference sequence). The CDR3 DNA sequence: TGTGCCAGTAGTATTTCCAGGGTCACAGATACGCAGTATTTT. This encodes CASSISRVTDTQYF.

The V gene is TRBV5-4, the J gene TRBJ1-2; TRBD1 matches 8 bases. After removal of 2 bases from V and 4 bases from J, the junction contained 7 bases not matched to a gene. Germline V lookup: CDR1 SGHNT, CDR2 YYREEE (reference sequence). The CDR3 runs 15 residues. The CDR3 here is CASSFGAGGVYGYTF. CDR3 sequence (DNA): TGTGCCAGCAGCTTTGGGGCAGGGGGCGTCTATGGCTACACCTTC.

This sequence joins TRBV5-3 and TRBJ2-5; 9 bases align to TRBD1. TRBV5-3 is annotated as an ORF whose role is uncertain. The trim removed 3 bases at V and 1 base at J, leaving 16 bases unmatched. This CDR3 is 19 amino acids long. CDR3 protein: CARSWRRDRAHPFQETQYF. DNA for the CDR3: TGTGCCAGAAGCTGGAGGAGGGACAGGGCCCACCCTTTCCAAGAGACCCAGTACTTC.

In nucleotides, the CDR3 is TGTGCCTGGAGTGGACAGTCTAACTATGGCTACACCTTC. Its translation: CAWSGQSNYGYTF. V is TRBV30 and J is TRBJ1-2, with D possibly matching TRBD1 (5 bases). The CDR3 is made up of 13 amino acids. CDR1 and CDR2 from the germline V gene are GTSNPN and SVGIG (reference sequence). V lost 1 base and J lost 0, with 6 bases in between.

The CDR3 region is CSASLTGATNEKLFF. In DNA form, the CDR3 reads TGCAGTGCTAGTCTGACAGGTGCAACTAATGAAAAACTGTTTTTT. V usage is TRBV20-1 and J usage is TRBJ1-4, with D perhaps TRBD1 (6 bases). V shed 3 bases and J shed 0 bases, with 11 bases lying between them. Germline CDR1 is DFQATT and CDR2 is SNEGSKA (reference sequence). CDR3 length: 15 amino acids.

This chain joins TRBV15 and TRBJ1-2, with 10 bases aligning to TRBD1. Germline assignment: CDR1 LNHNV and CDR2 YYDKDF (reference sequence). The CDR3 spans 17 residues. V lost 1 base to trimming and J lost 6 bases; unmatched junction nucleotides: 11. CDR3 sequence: CATSRVGTGASVDGYTF. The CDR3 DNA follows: TGTGCCACCAGCAGAGTGGGGACAGGGGCTTCGGTGGATGGCTACACCTTC.

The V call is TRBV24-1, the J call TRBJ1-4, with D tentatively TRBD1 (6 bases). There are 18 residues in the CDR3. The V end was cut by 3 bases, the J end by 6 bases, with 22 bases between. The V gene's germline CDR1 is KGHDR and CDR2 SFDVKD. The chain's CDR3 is CATSDGGHRLTTHEKLFF. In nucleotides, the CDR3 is TGTGCCACCAGTGATGGGGGCCACCGACTTACTACACATGAAAAACTGTTTTTT.

The CDR3 sequence: CASSGQGGQPQHF. The CDR3 DNA follows: TGTGCCAGCAGCGGACAGGGCGGTCAGCCCCAGCATTTT. This chain uses TRBV12-3 or TRBV12-4 with TRBJ1-5, with 8 bases aligning to TRBD1. After removal of 6 bases from V and 6 bases from J, the junction contained 4 bases not matched to a gene. This CDR3 has 13 amino acids.

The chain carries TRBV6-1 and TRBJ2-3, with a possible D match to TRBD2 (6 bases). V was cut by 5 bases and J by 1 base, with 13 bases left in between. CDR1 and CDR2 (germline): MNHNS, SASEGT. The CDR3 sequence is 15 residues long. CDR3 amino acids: CASSRSGGGTDTQYF. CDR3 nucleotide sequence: TGTGCCAGCAGTCGTTCAGGAGGGGGCACAGATACGCAGTATTTT.

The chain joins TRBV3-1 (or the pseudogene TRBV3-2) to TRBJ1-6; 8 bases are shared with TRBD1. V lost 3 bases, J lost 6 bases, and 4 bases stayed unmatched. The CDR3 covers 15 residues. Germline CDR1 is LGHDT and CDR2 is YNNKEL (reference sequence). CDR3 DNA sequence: TGTGCCAGCAGCCAGCTTGGACAGGGTAATTCACCCCTCCACTTT. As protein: CASSQLGQGNSPLHF.

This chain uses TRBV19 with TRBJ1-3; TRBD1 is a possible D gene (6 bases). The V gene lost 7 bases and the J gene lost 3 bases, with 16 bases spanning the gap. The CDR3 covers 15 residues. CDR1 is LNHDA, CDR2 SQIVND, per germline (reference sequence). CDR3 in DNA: TGTGCCAGTACCCCTGGGGCAGGGGTTGGAAACACCATATATTTT. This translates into CASTPGAGVGNTIYF. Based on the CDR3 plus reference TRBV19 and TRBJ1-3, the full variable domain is DGGITQSPKYLFRKEGQNVTLSCEQNLNHDAMYWYRQDPGQGLRLIYYSQIVNDFQKGDIAEGYSVSREKKESFPLTVTSAQKNPTAFYLCASTPGAGVGNTIYFGEGSWLTVV.

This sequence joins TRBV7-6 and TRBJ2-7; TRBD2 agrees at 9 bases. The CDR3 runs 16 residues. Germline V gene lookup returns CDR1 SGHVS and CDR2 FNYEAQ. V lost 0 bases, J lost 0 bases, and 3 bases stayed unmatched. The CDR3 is CASSLAVAGASYEQYF. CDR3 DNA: TGTGCCAGCAGCTTAGCCGTAGCGGGAGCCTCCTACGAGCAGTACTTC.

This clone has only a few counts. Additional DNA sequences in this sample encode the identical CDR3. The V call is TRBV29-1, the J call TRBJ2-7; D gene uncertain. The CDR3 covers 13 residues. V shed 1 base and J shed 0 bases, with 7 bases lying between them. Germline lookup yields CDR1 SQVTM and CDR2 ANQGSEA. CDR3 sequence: CSVEGRGSYEQYF. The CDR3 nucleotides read TGCAGCGTTGAAGGACGAGGCTCCTACGAGCAGTACTTC.

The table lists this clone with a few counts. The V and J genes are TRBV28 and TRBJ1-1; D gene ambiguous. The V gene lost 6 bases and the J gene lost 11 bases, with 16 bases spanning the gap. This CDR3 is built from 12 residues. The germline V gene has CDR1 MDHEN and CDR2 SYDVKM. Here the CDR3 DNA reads TGTGCCAGCAGCCCAAGGAGGGCAAAGGCTTTCTTT. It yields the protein CASSPRRAKAFF.

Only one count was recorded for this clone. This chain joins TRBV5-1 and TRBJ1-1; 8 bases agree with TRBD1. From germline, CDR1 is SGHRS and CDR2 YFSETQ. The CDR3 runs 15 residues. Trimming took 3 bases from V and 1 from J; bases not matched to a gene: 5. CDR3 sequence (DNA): TGCGCCAGCAGCTCGAAAACAGGGGGGAACACTGAAGCTTTCTTT. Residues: CASSSKTGGNTEAFF.

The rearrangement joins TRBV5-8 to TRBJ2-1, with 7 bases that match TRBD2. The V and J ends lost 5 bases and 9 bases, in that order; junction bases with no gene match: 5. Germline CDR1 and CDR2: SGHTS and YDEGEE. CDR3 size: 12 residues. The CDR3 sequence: CASRLPGGEQFF. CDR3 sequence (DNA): TGTGCCAGCAGGTTACCGGGGGGTGAGCAGTTCTTC.

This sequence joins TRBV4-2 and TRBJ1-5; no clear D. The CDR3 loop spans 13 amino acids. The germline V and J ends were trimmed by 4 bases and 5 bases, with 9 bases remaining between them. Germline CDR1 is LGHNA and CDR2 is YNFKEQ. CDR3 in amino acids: CASSRWTDQPQHF. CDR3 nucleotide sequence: TGTGCCAGCAGCCGCTGGACTGATCAGCCCCAGCATTTT.

The chain's CDR3 is CASSHPPYRDRFNEQFF. DNA of the CDR3: TGCGCCAGCAGCCATCCTCCCTACCGGGACAGGTTCAATGAGCAGTTCTTC. The chain uses TRBV4-1 and TRBJ2-1; TRBD1 matches 8 bases. This CDR3 region has 17 residues. V lost 3 bases to trimming and J lost 6 bases; unmatched junction nucleotides: 13. Germline V lookup: CDR1 MGHRA, CDR2 YSYEKL.

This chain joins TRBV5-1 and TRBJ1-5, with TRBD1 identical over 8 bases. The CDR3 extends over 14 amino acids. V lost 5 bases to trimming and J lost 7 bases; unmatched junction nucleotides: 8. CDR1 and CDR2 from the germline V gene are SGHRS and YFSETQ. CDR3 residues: CASSYTGGVQPQHF. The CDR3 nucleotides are TGCGCCAGCAGTTATACAGGGGGTGTACAGCCCCAGCATTTT.

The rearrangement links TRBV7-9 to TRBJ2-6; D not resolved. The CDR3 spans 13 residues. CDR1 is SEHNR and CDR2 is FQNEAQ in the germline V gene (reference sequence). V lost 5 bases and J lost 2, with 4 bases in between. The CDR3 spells CASSQTGANVLTF. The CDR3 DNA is TGTGCCAGCAGCCAGACTGGGGCCAACGTCCTGACTTTC.

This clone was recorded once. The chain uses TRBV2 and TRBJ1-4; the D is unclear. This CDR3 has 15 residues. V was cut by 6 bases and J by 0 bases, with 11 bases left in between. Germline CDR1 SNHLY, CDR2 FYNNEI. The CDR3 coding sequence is TGTGCCAGCAGGAACAGCTTTTCAACTAATGAAAAACTGTTTTTT. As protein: CASRNSFSTNEKLFF.

The CDR3 region is CASSPGQGVIYGYTF. DNA of the CDR3: TGTGCCAGCTCACCGGGACAGGGGGTTATCTATGGCTACACCTTC. This chain connects TRBV18 to TRBJ1-2; 11 bases match TRBD1. Germline lookup yields CDR1 KGHSH and CDR2 LQKENI. The CDR3 totals 15 residues. V shed 3 bases, J shed 4 bases, and the junction held 4 bases outside the gene matches. The full variable domain, with the rest looked up from reference TRBV18 and TRBJ1-2, is NAGVMQNPRHLVRRRGQEARLRCSPMKGHSHVYWYRQLPEEGLKFMVYLQKENIIDESGMPKERFSAEFPKEGPSILRIQQVVRGDSAAYFCASSPGQGVIYGYTFGSGTRLTVV.